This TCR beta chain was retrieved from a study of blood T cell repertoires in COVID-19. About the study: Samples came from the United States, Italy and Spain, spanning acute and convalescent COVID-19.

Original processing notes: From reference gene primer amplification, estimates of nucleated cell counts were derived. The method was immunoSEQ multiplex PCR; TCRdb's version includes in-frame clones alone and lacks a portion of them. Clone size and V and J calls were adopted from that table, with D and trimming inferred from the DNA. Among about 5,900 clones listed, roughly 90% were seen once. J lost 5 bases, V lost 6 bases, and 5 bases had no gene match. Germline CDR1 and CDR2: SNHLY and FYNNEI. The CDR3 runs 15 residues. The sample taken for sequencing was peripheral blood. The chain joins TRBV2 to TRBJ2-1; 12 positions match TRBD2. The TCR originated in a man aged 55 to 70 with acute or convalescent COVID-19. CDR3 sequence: CASSGLAGRNNEQFF. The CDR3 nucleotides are TGTGCCAGCAGCGGACTAGCGGGAAGAAACAATGAGCAGTTCTTC.